Listed below are T cell receptor beta chains from one sample, sequenced in a study of T-cell memory formation after mild COVID-19. In TCRdb, the 5' RACE reads were re-called with MiXCR into one record per CDR3 protein. The sample holds roughly 350,000 distinct CDR3 sequences, approximately 21% seen once. Material: PBMCs or a T cell subset sorted from them (not recorded which). These receptors came from an adult woman who had mild COVID-19 (a few samples of this study predate the infection). Cell type and time point are not known. Each CDR3 is given with its conserved first and last residue. The D gene is left open where the match is weak. Some rows mark clone size as missing; the rest say once, few, many or name a class of expanded clone.

J | size | V | D | DNA | CDR3
TRBJ2-6 | few | TRBV15 | TRBD1 | TGTGCCACCAGCAGAGAGAGGGGACAGATCGGAGGGGCCAACGTCCTGACTTTC | CATSRERGQIGGANVLTF
TRBJ2-3 | few | TRBV5-1 | - | TGCGCCAGCAGCTTTGGGCGAGAAGCAGATACGCAGTATTTT | CASSFGREADTQYF
TRBJ2-1 | few | TRBV30 | - | TGTGCCTGGGGCCTCGGGACTCCGTACAATGAGCAGTTCTTC | CAWGLGTPYNEQFF
TRBJ2-3 | - | TRBV5-1 | TRBD2 | TGCGCCAGCAGCTTGGTGGGACTAGCGTATACTAGCACAGATACGCAGTATTTT | CASSLVGLAYTSTDTQYF
TRBJ2-7 | many | TRBV29-1 | TRBD1 | TGCAGCGTTGTCGGGACCACAGGGGGGTCCTACGAGCAGTACTTC | CSVVGTTGGSYEQYF
TRBJ2-7 | few | TRBV7-9 | - | TGTGCCAGCAGCTTAGTTAACACCTACGAGCAGTACTTC | CASSLVNTYEQYF
TRBJ1-1 | few | TRBV27 | - | TGTGCCAGCAGGGGAGGGGTGGGGAACACTGAAGCTTTCTTT | CASRGGVGNTEAFF
TRBJ1-2 | - | TRBV6-5 | - | TGTGCCAGCAGTTACTCCAAAGAATATGGCTACACCTTC | CASSYSKEYGYTF
TRBJ2-3 | - | TRBV11-2 | - | TGTGCCAGCAGCTTAGACACCTTCGGACGGGAAACAGATACGCAGTATTTT | CASSLDTFGRETDTQYF
TRBJ2-7 | - | TRBV27 | - | TGTGCCAGCAGTTTATCGACGGGTAGCTACGAGCAGTACTTC | CASSLSTGSYEQYF
TRBJ2-1 | few | TRBV18 | - | TGTGCCAGCTCAGCCTCCCGATGGGATGAGCAGTTCTTC | CASSASRWDEQFF
TRBJ2-1 | - | TRBV20-1 | - | TGCAGTGCTAGAGAACTCGGCCGTACGGAGCAGTTCTTC | CSARELGRTEQFF
TRBJ2-1 | few | TRBV24-1 | - | TGTGCCGTAGTCGGTGGTGACAATGAGCAGTTCTTC | CAVVGGDNEQFF
TRBJ2-3 | - | TRBV7-9 | TRBD2 | TGTGCCAGCACCCTGGGGGGGTCCACAGATACGCAGTATTTT | CASTLGGSTDTQYF
TRBJ2-3 | few | TRBV9 | TRBD2 | TGTGCCAGCAGCGTAGATGGTAGCGGGGGATTCACAGATACGCAGTATTTT | CASSVDGSGGFTDTQYF
TRBJ2-7 | few | TRBV7-9 | - | TGTGCCAGCAGCTTATCCCTTGGTCTTTCCTACGAGCAGTACTTC | CASSLSLGLSYEQYF
TRBJ2-7 | - | TRBV25-1 | - | TGTGCCAGCAGTGAGGGGTTAGTTGACTCCTACGAGCAGTACTTC | CASSEGLVDSYEQYF
TRBJ1-2 | - | TRBV12-3/TRBV12-4 | - | TGTGCCAGCAGTTTAGATGGCAGGGTCCTTACCTTC | CASSLDGRVLTF
TRBJ2-2 | - | TRBV14 | - | TGTGCCAGCAGCCAAGCGCCTGCCCGGGGCACCGGGGAGCTGTTTTTT | CASSQAPARGTGELFF
TRBJ2-2 | - | TRBV7-9 | TRBD1 | TGTGCCAGCACCCCAGGGGGACAGCCGAACACCGGGGAGCTGTTTTTT | CASTPGGQPNTGELFF
TRBJ1-1 | - | TRBV5-1 | - | TGCGCCAGCAGCTTGGGCGGCCCGGGCACTGAAGCTTTCTTT | CASSLGGPGTEAFF
TRBJ2-7 | few | TRBV4-1 | - | TGCGCCAGCAGCCAAGAGGGAGGACAGAAATACGAGCAGTACTTC | CASSQEGGQKYEQYF
TRBJ2-2 | many | TRBV5-6 | - | TGTGCCAGCAGCTTGCCACCGACCCCCCCCGGGGAGCTGTTTTTT | CASSLPPTPPGELFF
TRBJ2-1 | many | TRBV5-1 | TRBD1 | TGCGCCAGCAGCTTGACGGACAGGGTTTTTGGCGATGAGCAGTTCTTC | CASSLTDRVFGDEQFF
TRBJ2-3 | - | TRBV12-3/TRBV12-4 | - | TGTGCCAGCAGTTTGAGCTCAAATACGCAGTATTTT | CASSLSSNTQYF
TRBJ1-5 | few | TRBV12-3/TRBV12-4 | TRBD1 | TGTGCCAGCAGTCCGGGACAGGGGGTTGTTCAGCCCCAGCATTTT | CASSPGQGVVQPQHF
TRBJ1-2 | few | TRBV7-9 | - | TGTGCCAGCAGCTTAGTGGCGTTGGGGTACAACTATGGCTACACCTTC | CASSLVALGYNYGYTF
TRBJ2-7 | - | TRBV6-2/TRBV6-3 | - | TGTGCCAGCAAGCAAGGAGGTCGCTCCGGGAACGAGCAGTACTTC | CASKQGGRSGNEQYF
TRBJ2-7 | - | TRBV15 | - | TGTGCCACCAGCAAGACAGGTTTTTACGAGCAGTACTTC | CATSKTGFYEQYF
TRBJ2-6 | - | TRBV7-9 | TRBD1 | TGTGCCAGCAGCCCACTGGACAGGGCTGGGGCCAACGTCCTGACTTTC | CASSPLDRAGANVLTF
TRBJ2-1 | few | TRBV27 | TRBD2 | TGTGCCAGCAGTTATCTAGCGGCCTACAATGAGCAGTTCTTC | CASSYLAAYNEQFF
TRBJ2-7 | once | TRBV15 | - | TGTGCCACCAGCCCCCGAAGGGATAAGGACGAGCAGTACTTC | CATSPRRDKDEQYF
TRBJ2-6 | few | TRBV5-4 | - | TGTGCCAGCAAAAGCCCCGGGGCCAACGTCCTGACTTTC | CASKSPGANVLTF
TRBJ1-2 | - | TRBV11-2 | - | TGTGCCAGCAGCCCCAGTCGGTCGTCTAACTATGGCTACACCTTC | CASSPSRSSNYGYTF
TRBJ2-5 | - | TRBV20-1 | - | TGCAGTGCTAGAACGCCCGGGCCCGGTCAAGAGACCCAGTACTTC | CSARTPGPGQETQYF
TRBJ2-5 | many | TRBV12-3/TRBV12-4 | TRBD2 | TGTGCCAGCAGTCCCTCGGGACTAGCGGGGGGAGAGACCCAGTACTTC | CASSPSGLAGGETQYF
TRBJ2-5 | - | TRBV7-2 | - | TGTGCCAGCAGCTTTACCCCGGGGGTGGAGACCCAGTACTTC | CASSFTPGVETQYF
TRBJ2-7 | few | TRBV10-3 | TRBD2 | TGTGCCATCAGTGCGGGGACTAGCGGACCCTACGAGCAGTACTTC | CAISAGTSGPYEQYF
TRBJ2-1 | - | TRBV24-1 | TRBD2 | TGTGCCACCAGTGATTCTGGACTAGCGGACAATGAGCAGTTCTTC | CATSDSGLADNEQFF
TRBJ2-3 | - | TRBV24-1 | TRBD2 | TGTGCCACCAGTGATTCAGGACTAGCTGTATACACGCAGTATTTT | CATSDSGLAVYTQYF
TRBJ2-2 | - | TRBV5-1 | TRBD1 | TGCGCCAGCAGCTTTTTTAGGACAGGCGGCGGGGAGCTGTTTTTT | CASSFFRTGGGELFF
TRBJ2-1 | few | TRBV7-2 | - | TGTGCCAGCAGCTCCGGTGAGCAGTTCTTC | CASSSGEQFF
TRBJ2-5 | - | TRBV7-3 | TRBD2 | TGTGCCAGCAGCTGGGGACTAGCAGAACAAGAGACCCAGTACTTC | CASSWGLAEQETQYF
TRBJ2-1 | - | TRBV28 | TRBD2 | TGTGCCAGCAGTCCCCCGGGACTAGCGGGTAGGGAGCAGTTCTTC | CASSPPGLAGREQFF
TRBJ1-1 | few | TRBV5-1 | TRBD1 | TGCGCCAGCAGCTATGGACAGGACACTGAAGCTTTCTTT | CASSYGQDTEAFF
TRBJ2-7 | - | TRBV5-1 | TRBD1 | TGCGCCAGCAGCTCTGGACAGGTGGATCCCTACGAGCAGTACTTC | CASSSGQVDPYEQYF
TRBJ1-5 | few | TRBV12-3/TRBV12-4 | - | TGTGCCAGCAGTTTCCTCCCACGCGGGCCAGAGAATAGCAATCAGCCCCAGCATTTT | CASSFLPRGPENSNQPQHF
TRBJ1-5 | - | TRBV20-1 | - | TGCAGTGCTAGAGATTGGCAGGAAAATCAGCCCCAGCATTTT | CSARDWQENQPQHF
TRBJ2-3 | - | TRBV12-3/TRBV12-4 | TRBD2 | TGTGCCAGCACCAAGGGCCTAGCGGGAGGGCTCGCAGATACGCAGTATTTT | CASTKGLAGGLADTQYF
TRBJ1-3 | - | TRBV3-1 | - | TGTGCCAGCAGCCCAGGGCTTTCTGGAAACACCATATATTTT | CASSPGLSGNTIYF
TRBJ2-1 | - | TRBV20-1 | - | TGCAGTGCTAGAGACCCGCGGGGGCCAAGGTACAATGAGCAGTTCTTC | CSARDPRGPRYNEQFF
TRBJ2-1 | - | TRBV2 | TRBD1 | TGTGCCAGCGCCAGACAGGGGGGATGGAACAATGAGCAGTTCTTC | CASARQGGWNNEQFF
TRBJ1-5 | few | TRBV30 | - | TGTGCCTGGAGTGTACGTGGGAGTCAGCCCCAGCATTTT | CAWSVRGSQPQHF
TRBJ1-1 | - | TRBV6-4 | - | TGTGCCAGCGACACCAGGAACACTGAAGCTTTCTTT | CASDTRNTEAFF